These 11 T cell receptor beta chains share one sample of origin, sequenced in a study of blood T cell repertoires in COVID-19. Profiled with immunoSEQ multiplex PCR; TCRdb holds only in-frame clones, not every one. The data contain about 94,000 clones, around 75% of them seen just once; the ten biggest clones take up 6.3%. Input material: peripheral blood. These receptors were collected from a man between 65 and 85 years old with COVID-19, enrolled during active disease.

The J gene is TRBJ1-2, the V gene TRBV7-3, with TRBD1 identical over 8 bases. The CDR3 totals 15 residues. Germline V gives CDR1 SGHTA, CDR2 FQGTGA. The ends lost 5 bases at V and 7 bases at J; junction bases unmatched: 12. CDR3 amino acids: CASSPQAGGGGGYTF. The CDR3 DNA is TGTGCCAGCAGCCCCCAGGCAGGGGGCGGAGGTGGCTACACCTTC.

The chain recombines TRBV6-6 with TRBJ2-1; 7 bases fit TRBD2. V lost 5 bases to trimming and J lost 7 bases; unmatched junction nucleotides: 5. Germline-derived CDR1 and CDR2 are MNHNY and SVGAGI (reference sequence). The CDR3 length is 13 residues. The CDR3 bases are TGTGCCAGCAGTCGGACTAGTACGAATGAGCAGTTCTTC. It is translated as CASSRTSTNEQFF.

The CDR3 loop reads CASSLIGVSNQPQHF. CDR3 nucleotides: TGTGCCAGCAGCTTAATAGGGGTAAGCAATCAGCCCCAGCATTTT. The V gene is TRBV7-2, the J gene TRBJ1-5; possibly TRBD1 for D (5 bases). The V gene's germline CDR1 is SGHTA and CDR2 FQGNSA. The V end was cut by 2 bases, the J end by 1 base, with 9 bases between. The CDR3 sequence is 15 residues long.

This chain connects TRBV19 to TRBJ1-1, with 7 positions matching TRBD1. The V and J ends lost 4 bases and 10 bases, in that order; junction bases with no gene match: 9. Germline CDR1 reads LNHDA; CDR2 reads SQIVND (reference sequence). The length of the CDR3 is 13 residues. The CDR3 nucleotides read TGTGCCAGTAGTAACCAACAGGGGAAAGGAGCTTTCTTT. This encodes CASSNQQGKGAFF.

CDR3: CASTLGTGFNQPQHF. Written as DNA, the CDR3 is TGTGCCAGTACCCTAGGGACAGGGTTCAATCAGCCCCAGCATTTT. The chain employs TRBV19 and TRBJ1-5; 9 bases fit TRBD1. The CDR3 length is 15 residues. Trimming removed 7 bases from V and 3 bases from J; junction bases left unmatched: 7. Germline CDR1 reads LNHDA; CDR2 reads SQIVND (reference sequence).

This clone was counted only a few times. CDR3 bases: TGTGCCAGCAGGTCAGGGGTTGACTATGGCTACACCTTC. The encoded protein is CASRSGVDYGYTF. The chain combines TRBV12-3 or TRBV12-4 with TRBJ1-2, with a weak D call TRBD1 (6 bases). The V and J ends lost 6 bases and 3 bases respectively, with 11 bases between them. The CDR3 sequence is 13 residues long.

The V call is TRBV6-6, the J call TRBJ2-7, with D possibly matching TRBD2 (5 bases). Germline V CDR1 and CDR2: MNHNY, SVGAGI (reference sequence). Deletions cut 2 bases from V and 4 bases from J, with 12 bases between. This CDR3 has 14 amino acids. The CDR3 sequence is CASSYASSLYEQYF. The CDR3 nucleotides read TGTGCCAGCAGTTACGCTAGCTCTTTATACGAGCAGTACTTC.

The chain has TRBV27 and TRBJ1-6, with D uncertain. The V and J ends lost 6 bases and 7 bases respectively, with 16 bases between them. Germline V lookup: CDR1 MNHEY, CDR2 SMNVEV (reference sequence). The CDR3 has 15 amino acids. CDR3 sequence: CASSPDTPWNSPLHF. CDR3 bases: TGTGCCAGCAGCCCTGACACTCCCTGGAATTCACCCCTCCACTTT.

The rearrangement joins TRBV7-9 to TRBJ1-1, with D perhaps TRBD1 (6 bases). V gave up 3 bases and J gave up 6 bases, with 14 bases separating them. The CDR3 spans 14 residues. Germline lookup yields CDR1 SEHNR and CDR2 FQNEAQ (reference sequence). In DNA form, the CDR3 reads TGTGCCAGCAGCTTTACCTGGGACACAGCTGAAGCTTTCTTT. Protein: CASSFTWDTAEAFF. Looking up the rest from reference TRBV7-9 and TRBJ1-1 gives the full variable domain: DTGVSQNPRHKITKRGQNVTFRCDPISEHNRLYWYRQTLGQGPEFLTYFQNEAQLEKSRLLSDRFSAERPKGSFSTLEIQRTEQGDSAMYLCASSFTWDTAEAFFGQGTRLTVV.

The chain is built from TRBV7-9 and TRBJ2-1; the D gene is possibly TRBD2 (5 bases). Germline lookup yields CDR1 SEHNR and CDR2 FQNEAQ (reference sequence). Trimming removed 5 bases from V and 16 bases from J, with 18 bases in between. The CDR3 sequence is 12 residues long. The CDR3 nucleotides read TGTGCCAGCAGCCCCCACAGCGGAGCCCCTTTCTTC. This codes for CASSPHSGAPFF.

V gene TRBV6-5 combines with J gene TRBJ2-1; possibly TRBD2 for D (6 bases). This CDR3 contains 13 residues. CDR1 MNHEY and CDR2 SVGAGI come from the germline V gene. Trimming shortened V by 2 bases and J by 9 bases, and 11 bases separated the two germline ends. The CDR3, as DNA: TGTGCCAGCAGTTACCACACTAGCACTGAGCAGTTCTTC. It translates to CASSYHTSTEQFF.